The 28 T cell receptor beta chains below all came from one sample that was sequenced in a study of T cell repertoires in cytomegalovirus infection. A single record per CDR3 protein comes from TCRdb applying MiXCR to the reads. The sample lists some 270,000 distinct CDR3 sequences; about 15% were seen once. Sequencing was performed on CD8+ T cells from PBMCs. The source of these receptors is a human donor in good health (CMV status not recorded). Some clones in this sample may be carry-over from other donors' samples.

The V and J genes are TRBV9 and TRBJ2-7; no clear D gene. V was shortened by 0 bases and J by 2 bases, with 9 bases between the two germline ends. The length of the CDR3 is 14 residues. Germline V gene data show CDR1 as SGDLS and CDR2 as YYNGEE. CDR3 sequence: CASSVAGSAYEQYF. In DNA form, the CDR3 reads TGTGCCAGCAGCGTAGCCGGGTCTGCCTACGAGCAGTACTTC. The entire variable domain, with the rest obtained from reference TRBV9 and TRBJ2-7, is as follows: DSGVTQTPKHLITATGQRVTLRCSPRSGDLSVYWYQQSLDQGLQFLIQYYNGEERAKGNILERFSAQQFPDLHSELNLSSLELGDSALYFCASSVAGSAYEQYFGPGTRLTVT.

This clonotype was observed at least ten times. This sequence joins TRBV7-9 and TRBJ2-1; D gene ambiguous. Between the trimmed V and J ends, which lost 2 bases and 7 bases, there was a span of 6 bases. Germline loops: CDR1 SEHNR, CDR2 FQNEAQ (reference sequence). The CDR3 is 12 amino acids. CDR3 residues: CASSLTANEQFF. The CDR3 coding sequence is TGTGCCAGCAGCTTAACAGCGAATGAGCAGTTCTTC.

This clonotype was picked up many times. V and J are TRBV7-8 and TRBJ2-7; 8 bases align to TRBD2. V lost 3 bases, J lost 3 bases, and 1 base stayed unmatched. Germline-derived CDR1 and CDR2 are SGHVS and FQNEAQ. This CDR3 spans 13 amino acids. CDR3 coding DNA: TGTGCCAGCAGCTTGGGACTAGGCTACGAGCAGTACTTC. This translates into CASSLGLGYEQYF.

This clonotype occurred a few times. J is TRBJ2-1 and V is TRBV28; D perhaps matches TRBD1 (7 bases). The V gene lost 8 bases and the J gene lost 0 bases, with 14 bases spanning the gap. Germline-derived CDR1 and CDR2 are MDHEN and SYDVKM. The CDR3 runs 15 residues. The CDR3 is CASQGGKSSYNEQFF. For the CDR3, the DNA is TGTGCCAGCCAGGGGGGCAAGAGCTCCTACAATGAGCAGTTCTTC.

This clonotype appeared a few times. V usage is TRBV25-1 and J usage is TRBJ1-2, with D uncertain. Germline CDR1 reads MGHDK; CDR2 reads SYGVNS. Between the trimmed V and J ends, which lost 4 bases and 4 bases, there was a span of 19 bases. The CDR3 loop spans 16 amino acids. CDR3 bases: TGTGCCAGCAGTGGCCCCGGGAGATCGGACGGCTATGGCTACACCTTC. Translating gives CASSGPGRSDGYGYTF.

This clonotype was found many times. The J gene is TRBJ1-4, the V gene TRBV7-2; D is possibly TRBD1 (6 bases). Trimming cost V 2 bases and J 8 bases, with 18 bases left between them. Germline CDR1 and CDR2: SGHTA and FQGNSA. This CDR3 comprises 16 residues. CDR3 coding DNA: TGTGCCAGCAGCTTACTGGGGCAGGGGCCTTGGGAAAAACTGTTTTTT. As protein: CASSLLGQGPWEKLFF. Full variable domain (outside the CDR3, taken from reference TRBV7-2 and TRBJ1-4): GAGVSQSPSNKVTEKGKDVELRCDPISGHTALYWYRQSLGQGLEFLIYFQGNSAPDKSGLPSDRFSAERTGGSVSTLTIQRTQQEDSAVYLCASSLLGQGPWEKLFFGSGTQLSVL.

This clonotype was seen at least ten times. The chain joins TRBV11-2 to TRBJ2-3, with D perhaps assigned TRBD1 or TRBD2 (6 bases each). The CDR3 is 18 residues long. Per germline, CDR1 SGHAT and CDR2 FQNNGV. Trimming pared 4 bases from V and 6 bases from J, leaving 26 bases between. DNA of the CDR3: TGTGCCAGCAGCTCCCCTGAGGGGGGACACGGAGAGGGGGATACGCAGTATTTT. Encoded protein: CASSSPEGGHGEGDTQYF.

The rearrangement uses TRBV10-3 and TRBJ2-5; D remains unclear. V lost 0 bases to trimming and J lost 3 bases, with 11 bases between them. The CDR3 is 15 residues long. Looked up from germline, CDR1 is ENHRY and CDR2 is SYGVKD. CDR3 residues: CAISESTMVEETQYF. The CDR3 coding sequence is TGTGCCATCAGTGAGTCGACGATGGTTGAAGAGACCCAGTACTTC.

The chain couples TRBV2 to TRBJ2-2; D is ambiguous. Germline values: CDR1 SNHLY, CDR2 FYNNEI. With 5 bases removed from V and 7 bases from J, the gap between germline ends came to 20 bases. The CDR3 runs 16 residues. The CDR3 here is CASSPNNETPDGELFF. DNA for the CDR3: TGTGCCAGCAGTCCCAATAACGAAACACCGGACGGGGAGCTGTTTTTT.

This clonotype came up many times. CDR3 amino acids: CASSLRALGLWRQQETQYF. CDR3 nucleotides: TGTGCCAGCAGCTTGCGTGCCCTGGGGCTGTGGCGGCAACAAGAGACCCAGTACTTC. The chain is built from TRBV5-6 and TRBJ2-5; D may be TRBD1 (5 bases). Germline V CDR1 and CDR2: SGHDT, YYEEEE. The CDR3 runs 19 residues. Trimming stripped 1 base from V and 2 bases from J, with 24 bases between. The variable domain in full, with the rest retrieved from reference TRBV5-6 and TRBJ2-5, is DAGVTQSPTHLIKTRGQQVTLRCSPKSGHDTVSWYQQALGQGPQFIFQYYEEEERQRGNFPDRFSGHQFPNYSSELNVNALLLGDSALYLCASSLRALGLWRQQETQYFGPGTRLLVL.

The CDR3 nucleotides read TGTGCCAGCAGTTTCCTTGGAGTCGGGGAGACCCAGTACTTC. Its translation is CASSFLGVGETQYF. The gene calls are TRBV28 and TRBJ2-5, with unresolved D. The length of the CDR3 is 14 residues. Germline values: CDR1 MDHEN, CDR2 SYDVKM. Trimming cost V 3 bases and J 5 bases, with 13 bases left between them.

There are many counts of this clonotype. In DNA, the CDR3 is TGTGCCAGCAGCCAAGAACCTCTGGACTTTGGAGCAGATACGCAGTATTTT. Protein: CASSQEPLDFGADTQYF. The chain is built from TRBV14 and TRBJ2-3; a weak D match, TRBD2 (5 bases). The V end lost 0 bases, the J end lost 4 bases, and 17 bases lay between the germline ends. CDR3 length equals 17 residues. Germline V gene data show CDR1 as SGHDN and CDR2 as FVKESK.

This clonotype was found many times. The gene calls are TRBV7-9 and TRBJ1-5; no reliable D call. Trimming pared 1 base from V and 5 bases from J, leaving 18 bases between. Germline CDR1 is SEHNR and CDR2 is FQNEAQ (reference sequence). The CDR3 has 17 amino acids. The CDR3 loop reads CASSLDVRPGFYQPQHF. As DNA, the CDR3 is TGTGCCAGCAGCTTAGATGTTAGACCCGGGTTCTATCAGCCCCAGCATTTT. Looking up the rest from reference TRBV7-9 and TRBJ1-5 gives the full variable domain: DTGVSQNPRHKITKRGQNVTFRCDPISEHNRLYWYRQTLGQGPEFLTYFQNEAQLEKSRLLSDRFSAERPKGSFSTLEIQRTEQGDSAMYLCASSLDVRPGFYQPQHFGDGTRLSIL.

A few counts support this clonotype. Here the CDR3 reads CASSPPAGGSYEQYF. The CDR3, as DNA: TGCGCCAGCAGCCCGCCAGCGGGGGGGTCCTACGAGCAGTACTTC. The chain links TRBV4-1 to TRBJ2-7; TRBD2 matches 10 bases. This CDR3 contains 15 residues. V dropped 4 bases and J dropped 1; count of bases not matched to a gene: 4. CDR1 MGHRA and CDR2 YSYEKL come from the germline V gene.

In this sample, this clonotype turned up a few times. The chain combines TRBV3-1 with TRBJ2-5; D remains unclear. CDR1 and CDR2 (germline): LGHDT, YNNKEL (reference sequence). Trimming took 1 base from V and 1 from J, leaving 7 bases between them. The CDR3 spans 14 residues. CDR3 sequence: CASSQASVQETQYF. DNA of the CDR3: TGTGCCAGCAGCCAAGCGAGCGTCCAAGAGACCCAGTACTTC.

V usage is TRBV19 and J usage is TRBJ2-7; D may be TRBD1 (6 bases). CDR3 length equals 12 residues. Trimming shortened V by 10 bases and J by 3 bases, and 13 bases separated the two germline ends. The V gene's germline CDR1 is LNHDA and CDR2 SQIVND (reference sequence). The CDR3 is CATGGTYYEQYF. CDR3 bases: TGTGCCACTGGGGGCACCTACTACGAGCAGTACTTC.

The V gene is TRBV20-1, the J gene TRBJ1-6; a weak D match, TRBD1 (6 bases). The V gene's germline CDR1 is DFQATT and CDR2 SNEGSKA (reference sequence). V was cut by 0 bases and J by 0 bases, with 18 bases left in between. This CDR3 comprises 19 residues. CDR3 DNA: TGCAGTGCTAGAGATCCTTGGGGACACCTGAGCTCCTATAATTCACCCCTCCACTTT. Protein sequence: CSARDPWGHLSSYNSPLHF.

The chain combines TRBV6-5 with TRBJ2-7; no clear D. Trimming took 4 bases from V and 5 from J, leaving 9 bases between them. Germline lookup yields CDR1 MNHEY and CDR2 SVGAGI. This CDR3 comprises 12 residues. The CDR3, as DNA: TGTGCCAGCAGTTTCGACACCCACGAGCAGTACTTC. Its protein product is CASSFDTHEQYF.

The V gene is TRBV12-3 or TRBV12-4, the J gene TRBJ1-2; TRBD1 matches 7 bases. The trim removed 5 bases at V and 2 bases at J, leaving 11 bases unmatched. This CDR3 contains 16 residues. The CDR3 here is CASSRGQDLANYGYTF. CDR3 coding DNA: TGTGCCAGCAGTCGCGGACAGGATTTAGCCAACTATGGCTACACCTTC.

This clonotype was seen a handful of times. The rearrangement links TRBV2 to TRBJ2-7; tentative D call: TRBD1 (6 bases). This CDR3 has 14 residues. V was pared by 2 bases and J by 4 bases, with 12 bases between. Germline V lookup: CDR1 SNHLY, CDR2 FYNNEI. CDR3 region: CASSENGQPYEQYF. The CDR3 coding sequence is TGTGCCAGCAGTGAAAACGGACAGCCGTACGAGCAGTACTTC.

V is TRBV13 and J is TRBJ2-7; 9 nucleotides agree with TRBD2. With V trimmed by 5 bases and J by 2 bases, 4 bases remained unmatched. Looked up from germline, CDR1 is PRHDT and CDR2 is FYEKMQ (reference sequence). The CDR3 runs 14 residues. The CDR3 DNA follows: TGTGCCAGCAGCCCGACTAGCGGCCCCTACGAGCAGTACTTC. Its protein product is CASSPTSGPYEQYF.

The V and J genes are TRBV7-8 and TRBJ2-6; perhaps D is TRBD1 or TRBD2 (6 bases each). The CDR3 has 18 residues. Germline V lookup: CDR1 SGHVS, CDR2 FQNEAQ. V lost 7 bases and J lost 1, with 20 bases in between. Here the CDR3 reads CASTVGRGPPSGANVLTF. The CDR3 DNA is TGTGCCAGCACCGTGGGCCGGGGGCCCCCTTCTGGGGCCAACGTCCTGACTTTC. Drawing the rest from reference TRBV7-8 and TRBJ2-6, the complete variable domain is GAGVSQSPRYKVAKRGQDVALRCDPISGHVSLFWYQQALGQGPEFLTYFQNEAQLDKSGLPSDRFFAERPEGSVSTLKIQRTQQEDSAVYLCASTVGRGPPSGANVLTFGAGSRLTVL.

The J gene is TRBJ2-1, the V gene TRBV12-3 or TRBV12-4; D is uncertain. Trimming shortened V by 1 base and J by 6 bases, and 16 bases separated the two germline ends. This CDR3 region has 16 residues. CDR3 sequence reads: CASSLGPGLSLNEQFF. As DNA, the CDR3 is TGTGCCAGCAGTTTAGGGCCCGGCCTAAGCCTCAATGAGCAGTTCTTC.

This clonotype came up a few times. The gene calls are TRBV28 and TRBJ1-5; D ambiguous. V lost 6 bases, J lost 2 bases, and 14 bases lay in between. In germline, CDR1 is MDHEN, CDR2 SYDVKM. This CDR3 region has 15 residues. The DNA of the CDR3 is TGTGCCAGCAGCCCCCCCCCCATGGGCAATCAGCCCCAGCATTTT. It yields the protein CASSPPPMGNQPQHF.

This clonotype was counted between two and nine times. The chain has TRBV20-1 and TRBJ1-1; no firm D call. The CDR3 is 12 residues long. CDR1 and CDR2 (germline): DFQATT, SNEGSKA (reference sequence). V lost 2 bases and J lost 3, with 7 bases in between. CDR3 bases: TGCAGTGCTAGACATGGTCACACTGAAGCTTTCTTT. Amino acids: CSARHGHTEAFF.

The chain has TRBV6-2 or TRBV6-3 and TRBJ1-1; 9 bases align to TRBD1. Trimming at V came to 6 bases and at J to 10 bases, leaving 3 bases not matched to a gene. Germline-derived CDR1 and CDR2 are MNHEY and SVGEGT. CDR3 length: 11 amino acids. CDR3: CASSQDRGAFF. The CDR3 region has the DNA TGTGCCAGCAGCCAGGACAGGGGAGCTTTCTTT.

In this sample, this clonotype turned up many times. The V gene is TRBV7-2, the J gene TRBJ1-2; 10 nucleotides line up with TRBD1. V trimming: 4 bases; J trimming: 8 bases; junction bases outside the gene matches: 7. Germline loops: CDR1 SGHTA, CDR2 FQGNSA. CDR3 size: 14 residues. The CDR3 loop reads CASSYSGTGEGYTF. The CDR3 nucleotides read TGTGCCAGCAGCTACTCCGGGACAGGGGAAGGCTACACCTTC.

The sample holds many counts of this clonotype. The rearrangement joins TRBV6-1 to TRBJ2-1, with D unresolved. The CDR3 is 10 amino acids. Germline CDR1 reads MNHNS; CDR2 reads SASEGT. V lost 10 bases, J lost 7 bases, and 8 bases lay in between. CDR3 DNA sequence: TGTGCCACCATAGGAAATGAGCAGTTCTTC. Protein: CATIGNEQFF.